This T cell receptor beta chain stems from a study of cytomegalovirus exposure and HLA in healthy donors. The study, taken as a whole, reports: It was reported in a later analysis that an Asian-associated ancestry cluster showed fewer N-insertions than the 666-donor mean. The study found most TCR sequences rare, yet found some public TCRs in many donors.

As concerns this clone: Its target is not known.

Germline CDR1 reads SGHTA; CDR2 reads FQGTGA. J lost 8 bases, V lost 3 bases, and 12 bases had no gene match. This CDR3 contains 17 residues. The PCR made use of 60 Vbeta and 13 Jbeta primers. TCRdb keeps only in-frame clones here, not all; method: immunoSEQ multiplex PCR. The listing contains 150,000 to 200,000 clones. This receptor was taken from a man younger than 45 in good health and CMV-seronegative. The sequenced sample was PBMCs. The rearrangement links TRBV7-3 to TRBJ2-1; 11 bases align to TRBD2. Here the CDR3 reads CASSFLAGGGPGDEQFF. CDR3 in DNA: TGTGCCAGCAGCTTCTTAGCGGGAGGGGGACCTGGGGATGAGCAGTTCTTC.